Each of the 3 T cell receptor beta chains below was sequenced from the same sample in a study of T cells after yellow fever vaccination. TCRdb reprocessed the 5' RACE reads with MiXCR, giving one entry per CDR3 protein. The sample has about 550,000 distinct CDR3 sequences, roughly 21% seen once. Sequences were derived from PBMCs, sampled 15 days after the yellow fever booster vaccination. The receptors originated from a man aged 25 to 40 who received the YFV17D yellow fever vaccine.

The rearrangement links TRBV7-6 to TRBJ2-5, with 7 bases identical to TRBD2. Per germline, CDR1 SGHVS and CDR2 FNYEAQ. V trimming: 4 bases; J trimming: 6 bases; junction bases outside the gene matches: 17. The CDR3 covers 17 residues. CDR3 bases: TGTGCCAGCAGCTCCACGGGTGGGCTAGCGGTAAGGAAGACCCAGTACTTC. Residues: CASSSTGGLAVRKTQYF.

The V and J genes are TRBV2 and TRBJ2-1; 11 nucleotides agree with TRBD1. Looked up from germline, CDR1 is SNHLY and CDR2 is FYNNEI. V was pared by 6 bases and J by 7 bases, with 8 bases of the junction left unmatched. This CDR3 spans 15 amino acids. The CDR3, as DNA: TGTGCCAGCAGACTCGGACAGGGGGCGGGTAATGAGCAGTTCTTC. Protein: CASRLGQGAGNEQFF.

This clonotype has more than one count but fewer than ten. V and J are TRBV5-6 and TRBJ2-7, with D uncertain. V was shortened by 1 base and J by 10 bases, with 24 bases between the two germline ends. The CDR3 is 16 amino acids. CDR1 is SGHDT, CDR2 YYEEEE, per germline. The CDR3 sequence: CASSLHPDPSLGAQYF. CDR3 sequence (DNA): TGTGCCAGCAGCTTGCACCCGGACCCCTCCCTCGGCGCTCAGTACTTC.